These 21 T cell receptor beta chains originate from one sample sequenced in a study of T cells in Graves' hyperthyroidism and ophthalmopathy. TCR beta CDR3 sequences were amplified from RNA transcripts. TCR CDR3 underwent first-round RT-PCR with the HTBI primer set. TCRdb processed the multiplex PCR reads anew with MiXCR; each CDR3 protein has one entry. The repertoire holds around 570,000 distinct CDR3 sequences, with 20% as singletons. Sequenced sample: blood. These receptors came from a man aged 35-49 years with Graves' ophthalmopathy.

This clonotype has ten or more counts. V gene TRBV30 combines with J gene TRBJ2-1; possibly TRBD1 for D (5 bases). V was clipped by 0 bases and J by 4 bases, with 13 bases between them. This CDR3 region has 15 residues. CDR1 and CDR2 (germline): GTSNPN, SVGIG (reference sequence). For the CDR3, the DNA is TGTGCCTGGAGTGTACGGCAGGGCACTTACAATGAGCAGTTCTTC. Encoded protein: CAWSVRQGTYNEQFF.

The sample holds a few counts of this clonotype. The V call is TRBV5-4, the J call TRBJ1-2; possibly TRBD1 for D (5 bases). Trimming cost V 4 bases and J 4 bases, with 20 bases left between them. The CDR3 totals 16 residues. Germline assignment: CDR1 SGHNT and CDR2 YYREEE (reference sequence). CDR3 amino acids: CASSTTAGGPGYGYTF. CDR3 DNA sequence: TGTGCCAGCAGCACGACAGCGGGGGGACCGGGCTATGGCTACACCTTC.

This clonotype has more than one count but fewer than ten. The chain combines TRBV15 with TRBJ1-1; D gene uncertain. The CDR3 extends over 16 amino acids. Germline lookup yields CDR1 LNHNV and CDR2 YYDKDF (reference sequence). The V end was cut by 0 bases, the J end by 3 bases, with 14 bases between. The CDR3 sequence: CATSRDWSAEYTEAFF. CDR3 sequence (DNA): TGTGCCACCAGCAGAGATTGGTCGGCGGAGTACACTGAAGCTTTCTTT.

This clonotype was recorded at least ten times. The CDR3 nucleotides are TGTGCCAGCGGTTTCGACACTGAAGCTTTCTTT. Its translation: CASGFDTEAFF. J is TRBJ1-1 and V is TRBV2; D uncertain. This CDR3 is built from 11 residues. Germline V CDR1 and CDR2: SNHLY, FYNNEI. The ends were cut back, 8 bases at V and 3 bases at J, with 7 bases in the middle.

The CDR3 DNA follows: TGTGCCAGCAGCGGACAGACAGGGGACGAGCTCGAAAAACTGTTTTTT. Translating gives CASSGQTGDELEKLFF. The rearrangement links TRBV5-6 to TRBJ1-4; TRBD1 agrees at 8 bases. V was pared by 4 bases and J by 8 bases, with 13 bases of the junction left unmatched. There are 16 residues in the CDR3. Germline lookup yields CDR1 SGHDT and CDR2 YYEEEE.

This clonotype was seen repeatedly, ten times or more. The chain recombines TRBV28 with TRBJ2-1, with TRBD1 identical over 8 bases. Germline CDR1 MDHEN, CDR2 SYDVKM. There are 13 residues in the CDR3. With 5 bases clipped from V and 6 bases from J, the junction kept 3 bases outside the gene matches. The CDR3 sequence: CASSHTGGNEQFF. The CDR3 region has the DNA TGTGCCAGCAGTCACACAGGGGGCAATGAGCAGTTCTTC.

This clonotype showed up many times. The chain recombines TRBV28 with TRBJ2-5; D is unresolved. Germline-derived CDR1 and CDR2 are MDHEN and SYDVKM. There are 13 residues in the CDR3. Trimming left V 5 bases short and J 2 bases short, with 9 bases between. CDR3 sequence (DNA): TGTGCCAGCAGTATGGGCTGGCAAGAGACCCAGTACTTC. This translates into CASSMGWQETQYF.

This clonotype has a handful of counts. V is TRBV5-5 and J is TRBJ2-5; unclear D gene. Germline V CDR1 and CDR2: SGHKS, YYEKEE (reference sequence). CDR3 length equals 13 residues. V was shortened by 0 bases and J by 0 bases, with 3 bases between the two germline ends. CDR3 protein: CASSLVNQETQYF. The DNA for the CDR3 is TGTGCCAGCAGCTTGGTAAACCAAGAGACCCAGTACTTC.

This clonotype was seen more than once but under ten times. The V and J genes are TRBV20-1 and TRBJ2-7; TRBD2 aligns across 15 bases. Germline CDR1 is DFQATT and CDR2 is SNEGSKA (reference sequence). With 0 bases clipped from V and 4 bases from J, the junction kept 10 bases outside the gene matches. There are 18 residues in the CDR3. CDR3 sequence (DNA): TGCAGTGCTAGAGAACCGGGACTAGCGGGAGGATCAGGGTACGAGCAGTACTTC. Its protein is CSAREPGLAGGSGYEQYF.

The rearrangement joins TRBV27 to TRBJ1-5; 7 bases align to TRBD1. Germline loops: CDR1 MNHEY, CDR2 SMNVEV (reference sequence). V shed 7 bases and J 5 bases; nucleotides not matched to a gene: 5. CDR3 length equals 13 residues. CDR3: CASTGGADQPQHF. CDR3 bases: TGTGCCAGCACAGGGGGGGCGGATCAGCCCCAGCATTTT.

For this clonotype: Just one base apart from a much larger clone, this may be a read error. This chain uses TRBV5-1 with TRBJ2-3; TRBD1 aligns across 9 bases. V trimming: 6 bases; J trimming: 4 bases; junction bases outside the gene matches: 9. Germline V gene lookup returns CDR1 SGHRS and CDR2 YFSETQ. CDR3 length equals 15 residues. This CDR3 is CASTLQGACADTQYF. Here the CDR3 DNA reads TGCGCCAGCACCCTACAGGGGGCGTGCGCAGATACGCAGTATTTT.

This clonotype showed up just a few times. The chain joins TRBV29-1 to TRBJ2-5, with 9 bases matching TRBD2. CDR3 length equals 15 residues. Germline CDR1 reads SQVTM; CDR2 reads ANQGSEA. V shed 7 bases and J 4 bases; nucleotides not matched to a gene: 13. In DNA form, the CDR3 reads TGCAGCGCCGCCGGGACTAGCTCGAGCGGAGAGACCCAGTACTTC. Its protein product is CSAAGTSSSGETQYF.

This clonotype occurred many times. The chain links TRBV5-8 to TRBJ1-1, with D possibly matching TRBD1 (5 bases). V was cut by 3 bases and J by 3 bases, with 12 bases left in between. CDR1 is SGHTS, CDR2 YDEGEE, per germline. The CDR3 contains 14 residues. The CDR3 protein is CASSSRQWYTEAFF. CDR3 nucleotides: TGTGCCAGCAGCTCACGACAGTGGTACACTGAAGCTTTCTTT.

The genes are TRBV20-1 and TRBJ1-6; D remains ambiguous. Looked up from germline, CDR1 is DFQATT and CDR2 is SNEGSKA (reference sequence). The CDR3 totals 17 residues. V was clipped by 0 bases and J by 9 bases, with 21 bases between them. In DNA form, the CDR3 reads TGCAGTGCTAGAGATCTCTTACGAAGCAGCCGCGCTTCACCCCTCCACTTT. Its translation is CSARDLLRSSRASPLHF.

V usage is TRBV6-1 and J usage is TRBJ1-1; weak D call: TRBD1 (5 bases). V lost 2 bases and J lost 5, with 15 bases in between. Germline V gene data show CDR1 as MNHNS and CDR2 as SASEGT. This CDR3 contains 15 residues. The CDR3 nucleotides read TGTGCCAGCAGTGAATTTGGAGGCAGGGTAACTGAAGCTTTCTTT. As protein: CASSEFGGRVTEAFF.

This clonotype was seen once. V usage is TRBV27 and J usage is TRBJ2-7, with 7 bases aligning to TRBD1. The CDR3 loop spans 15 amino acids. With 5 bases clipped from V and 5 bases from J, the junction kept 12 bases outside the gene matches. CDR1 and CDR2 (germline): MNHEY, SMNVEV (reference sequence). In DNA form, the CDR3 reads TGTGCCAGCAGTACTCAAGGGGGCGCTTTACACGAGCAGTACTTC. This translates into CASSTQGGALHEQYF.

The chain joins TRBV7-2 to TRBJ2-7; 9 bases are shared with TRBD1. CDR1 and CDR2 from the germline V gene are SGHTA and FQGNSA. The CDR3 loop spans 16 amino acids. V gave up 4 bases and J gave up 2 bases; unmatched junction bases: 9. The CDR3 loop reads CASSSSSGTGTYEQYF. Written as DNA, the CDR3 is TGTGCCAGCAGCTCTAGCTCAGGGACAGGGACCTACGAGCAGTACTTC. The whole variable domain, remainder taken from reference TRBV7-2 and TRBJ2-7, is GAGVSQSPSNKVTEKGKDVELRCDPISGHTALYWYRQSLGQGLEFLIYFQGNSAPDKSGLPSDRFSAERTGGSVSTLTIQRTQQEDSAVYLCASSSSSGTGTYEQYFGPGTRLTVT.

This chain uses TRBV7-9 with TRBJ2-1; possible D gene TRBD2, 5 bases. V was clipped by 8 bases and J by 8 bases, with 13 bases between them. This CDR3 comprises 12 residues. CDR1 is SEHNR and CDR2 is FQNEAQ in the germline V gene (reference sequence). CDR3 loop: CASRSGGYEQFF. CDR3 nucleotide sequence: TGTGCCAGCCGCTCGGGCGGGTATGAGCAGTTCTTC.

This clonotype was seen at least ten times. The CDR3 here is CASSSLYQKDYEQYF. As DNA, the CDR3 is TGTGCCAGCAGTTCCCTTTACCAAAAGGACTACGAGCAGTACTTC. The V gene is TRBV27, the J gene TRBJ2-7; D remains ambiguous. CDR3 length equals 15 residues. CDR1 MNHEY and CDR2 SMNVEV come from the germline V gene (reference sequence). Trimming shortened V by 4 bases and J by 3 bases, and 16 bases separated the two germline ends.

The chain joins TRBV12-3 or TRBV12-4 to TRBJ1-6; D is unclear. CDR3 length: 14 residues. V lost 1 base and J lost 7, with 8 bases in between. The CDR3 nucleotides are TGTGCCAGCAGTTTAGACAGCACCAATTCACCCCTCCACTTT. This sequence encodes CASSLDSTNSPLHF.

In its sample, this clonotype was seen a few times. This chain links TRBV27 with TRBJ2-1, with TRBD1 as a possible D gene (6 bases). The length of the CDR3 is 13 residues. Germline values: CDR1 MNHEY, CDR2 SMNVEV (reference sequence). The V and J ends lost 5 bases and 7 bases respectively, with 12 bases between them. The CDR3 is CASSRFRGNEQFF. The CDR3 DNA is TGTGCCAGCAGTCGGTTCAGGGGAAATGAGCAGTTCTTC.